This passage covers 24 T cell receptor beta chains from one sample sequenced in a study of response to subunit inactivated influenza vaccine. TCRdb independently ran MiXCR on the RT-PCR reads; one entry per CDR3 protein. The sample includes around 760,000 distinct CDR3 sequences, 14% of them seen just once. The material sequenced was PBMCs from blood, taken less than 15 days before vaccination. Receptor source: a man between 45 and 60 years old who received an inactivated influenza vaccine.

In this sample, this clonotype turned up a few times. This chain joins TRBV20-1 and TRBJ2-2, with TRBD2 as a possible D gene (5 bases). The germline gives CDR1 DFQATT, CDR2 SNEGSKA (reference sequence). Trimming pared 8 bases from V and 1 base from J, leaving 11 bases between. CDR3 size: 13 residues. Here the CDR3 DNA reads TGCAGTTCAGCGGCGCTGAACACCGGGGAGCTGTTTTTT. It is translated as CSSAALNTGELFF.

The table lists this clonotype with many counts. The CDR3 coding sequence is TGTGCCAGCAGCTTAGACGTGGTTTACAATGAGCAGTTCTTC. Amino acid sequence: CASSLDVVYNEQFF. The chain carries TRBV7-6 and TRBJ2-1; D unclear. The ends were cut back, 1 base at V and 4 bases at J, with 8 bases in the middle. This CDR3 spans 14 amino acids. CDR1 and CDR2 from the germline V gene are SGHVS and FNYEAQ.

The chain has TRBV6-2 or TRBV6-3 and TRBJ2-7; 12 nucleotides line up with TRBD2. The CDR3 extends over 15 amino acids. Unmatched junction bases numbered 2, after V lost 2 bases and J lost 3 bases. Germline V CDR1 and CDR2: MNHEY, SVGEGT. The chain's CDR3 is CASSYLAGGDYEQYF. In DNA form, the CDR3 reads TGTGCCAGCAGTTACCTAGCGGGAGGGGACTACGAGCAGTACTTC.

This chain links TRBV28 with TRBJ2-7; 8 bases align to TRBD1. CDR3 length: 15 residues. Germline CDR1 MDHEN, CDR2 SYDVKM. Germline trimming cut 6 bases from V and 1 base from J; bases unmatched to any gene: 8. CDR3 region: CASRTGTGESYEQYF. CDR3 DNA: TGTGCCAGCAGGACAGGGACAGGAGAGTCCTACGAGCAGTACTTC.

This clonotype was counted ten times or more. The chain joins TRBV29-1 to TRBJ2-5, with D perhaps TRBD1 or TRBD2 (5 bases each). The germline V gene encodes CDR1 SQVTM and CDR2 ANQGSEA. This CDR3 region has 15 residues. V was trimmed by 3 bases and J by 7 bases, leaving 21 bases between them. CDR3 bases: TGCAGCGTTGATCCCCGGACGGGGCGGACGGGGACCCAGTACTTC. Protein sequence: CSVDPRTGRTGTQYF.

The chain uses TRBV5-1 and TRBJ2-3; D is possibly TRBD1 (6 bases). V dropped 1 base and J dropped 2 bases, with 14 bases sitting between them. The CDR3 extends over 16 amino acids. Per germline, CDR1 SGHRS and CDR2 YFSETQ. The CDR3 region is CASSLQGSGSTDTQYF. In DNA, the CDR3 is TGCGCCAGCAGCTTGCAGGGGTCGGGGTCCACAGATACGCAGTATTTT.

Written as DNA, the CDR3 is TGCAGTGCTAACCGGGACACTGAGACCCAGTACTTC. Its protein product is CSANRDTETQYF. V usage is TRBV20-1 and J usage is TRBJ2-5, with D possibly being TRBD1 (6 bases). The CDR3 runs to 12 residues. Germline V lookup: CDR1 DFQATT, CDR2 SNEGSKA (reference sequence). With 4 bases removed from V and 5 bases from J, the gap between germline ends came to 11 bases.

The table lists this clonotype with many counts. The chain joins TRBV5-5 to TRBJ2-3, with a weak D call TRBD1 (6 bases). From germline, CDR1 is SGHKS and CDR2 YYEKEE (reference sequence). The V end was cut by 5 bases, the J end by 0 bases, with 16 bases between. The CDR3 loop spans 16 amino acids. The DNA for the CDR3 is TGTGCCAGCAGTGCGTTTAGGGGGTCGAGCACAGATACGCAGTATTTT. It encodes CASSAFRGSSTDTQYF.

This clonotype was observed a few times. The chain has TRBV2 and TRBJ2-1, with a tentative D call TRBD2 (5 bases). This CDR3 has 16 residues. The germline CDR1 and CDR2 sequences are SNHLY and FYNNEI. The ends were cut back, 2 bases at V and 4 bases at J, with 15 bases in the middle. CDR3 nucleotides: TGTGCCAGCAGTGAACCCTTAGTATCGGGATACAATGAGCAGTTCTTC. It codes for CASSEPLVSGYNEQFF.

CDR3 nucleotides: TGTGCCAGCAGCGTAGATGAACGACAGGGTGAGACCCAGTACTTC. Residues: CASSVDERQGETQYF. The J gene is TRBJ2-5, the V gene TRBV9; TRBD1 aligns across 7 bases. The CDR3 runs to 15 residues. Germline values: CDR1 SGDLS, CDR2 YYNGEE. Unmatched junction bases numbered 7, after V lost 0 bases and J lost 5 bases.

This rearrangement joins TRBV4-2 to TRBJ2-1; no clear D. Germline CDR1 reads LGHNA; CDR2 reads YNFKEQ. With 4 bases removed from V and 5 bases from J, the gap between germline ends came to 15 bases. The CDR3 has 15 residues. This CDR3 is CASSPSARENNEQFF. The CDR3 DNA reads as TGTGCCAGCAGCCCGTCGGCTAGAGAAAACAATGAGCAGTTCTTC.

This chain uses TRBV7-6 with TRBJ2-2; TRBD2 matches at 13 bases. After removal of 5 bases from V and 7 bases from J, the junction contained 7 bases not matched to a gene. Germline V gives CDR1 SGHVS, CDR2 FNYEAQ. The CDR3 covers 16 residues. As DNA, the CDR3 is TGTGCCAGCAGCACCCGACTAGCGGGGGGAGGCGGGGAGCTGTTTTTT. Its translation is CASSTRLAGGGGELFF.

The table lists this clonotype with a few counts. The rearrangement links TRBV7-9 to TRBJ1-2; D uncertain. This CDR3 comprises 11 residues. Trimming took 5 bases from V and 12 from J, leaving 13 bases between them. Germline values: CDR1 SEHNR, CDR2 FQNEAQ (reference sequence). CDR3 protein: CASSPQDGDTF. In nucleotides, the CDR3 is TGTGCCAGCAGCCCACAAGATGGAGACACCTTC.

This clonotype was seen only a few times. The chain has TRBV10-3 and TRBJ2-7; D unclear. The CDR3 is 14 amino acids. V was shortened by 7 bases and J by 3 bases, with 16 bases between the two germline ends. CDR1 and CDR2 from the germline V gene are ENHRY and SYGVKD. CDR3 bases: TGTGCCATCACTGACGTTACGGGTAGCTACGAGCAGTACTTC. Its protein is CAITDVTGSYEQYF.

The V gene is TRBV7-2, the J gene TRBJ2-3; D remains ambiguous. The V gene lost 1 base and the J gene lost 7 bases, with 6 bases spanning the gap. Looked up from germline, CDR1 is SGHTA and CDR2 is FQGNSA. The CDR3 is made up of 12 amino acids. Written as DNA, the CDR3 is TGTGCCAGCAGCTTAGGATTCCATACGCAGTATTTT. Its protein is CASSLGFHTQYF.

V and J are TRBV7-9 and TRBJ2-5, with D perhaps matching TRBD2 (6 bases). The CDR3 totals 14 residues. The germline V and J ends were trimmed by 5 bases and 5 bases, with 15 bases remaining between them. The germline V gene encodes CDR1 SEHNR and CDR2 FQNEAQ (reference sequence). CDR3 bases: TGTGCCAGCAGCCGAGGCGGGGATAGCGAGACCCAGTACTTC. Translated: CASSRGGDSETQYF.

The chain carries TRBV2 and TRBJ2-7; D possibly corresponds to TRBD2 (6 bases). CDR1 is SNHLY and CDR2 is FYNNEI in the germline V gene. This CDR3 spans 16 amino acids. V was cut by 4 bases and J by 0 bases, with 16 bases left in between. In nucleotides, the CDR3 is TGTGCCAGCAGTGTAAAGGAGGGGATGAGCTCCTACGAGCAGTACTTC. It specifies CASSVKEGMSSYEQYF. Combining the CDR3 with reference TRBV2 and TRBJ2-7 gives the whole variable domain EPEVTQTPSHQVTQMGQEVILRCVPISNHLYFYWYRQILGQKVEFLVSFYNNEISEKSEIFDDQFSVERPDGSNFTLKIRSTKLEDSAMYFCASSVKEGMSSYEQYFGPGTRLTVT.

DNA for the CDR3: TGTGCCAGCAGCGCGAGCGGGAGGGGGTACAATGAGCAGTTCTTC. The encoded protein is CASSASGRGYNEQFF. This chain connects TRBV5-4 to TRBJ2-1; 10 nucleotides match TRBD2. V shed 4 bases and J 4 bases; nucleotides not matched to a gene: 5. The germline CDR1 and CDR2 sequences are SGHNT and YYREEE (reference sequence). CDR3 size: 15 residues. Full variable domain (outside the CDR3, taken from reference TRBV5-4 and TRBJ2-1): ETGVTQSPTHLIKTRGQQVTLRCSSQSGHNTVSWYQQALGQGPQFIFQYYREEENGRGNFPPRFSGLQFPNYSSELNVNALELDDSALYLCASSASGRGYNEQFFGPGTRLTVL.

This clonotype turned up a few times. CDR3 sequence reads: CASSSLMEETQYF. DNA for the CDR3: TGCGCCAGCAGCTCGTTAATGGAAGAGACCCAGTACTTC. V and J are TRBV5-1 and TRBJ2-5; no firm D call. The V end lost 3 bases, the J end lost 3 bases, and 9 bases lay between the germline ends. The germline V gene encodes CDR1 SGHRS and CDR2 YFSETQ. The CDR3 length is 13 residues.

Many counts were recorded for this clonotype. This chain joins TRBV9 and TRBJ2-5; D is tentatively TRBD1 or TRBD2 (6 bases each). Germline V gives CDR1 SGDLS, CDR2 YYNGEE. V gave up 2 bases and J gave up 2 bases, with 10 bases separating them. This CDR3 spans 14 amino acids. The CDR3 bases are TGTGCCAGCAGCGTGGGGGGCGGGCAAGAGACCCAGTACTTC. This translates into CASSVGGGQETQYF.

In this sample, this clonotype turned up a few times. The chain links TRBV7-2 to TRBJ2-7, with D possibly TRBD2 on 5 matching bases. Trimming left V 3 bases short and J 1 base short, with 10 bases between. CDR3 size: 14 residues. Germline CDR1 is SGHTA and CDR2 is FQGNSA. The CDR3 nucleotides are TGTGCCAGCAGCTTCTCTCGGGATTCCTACGAGCAGTACTTC. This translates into CASSFSRDSYEQYF.

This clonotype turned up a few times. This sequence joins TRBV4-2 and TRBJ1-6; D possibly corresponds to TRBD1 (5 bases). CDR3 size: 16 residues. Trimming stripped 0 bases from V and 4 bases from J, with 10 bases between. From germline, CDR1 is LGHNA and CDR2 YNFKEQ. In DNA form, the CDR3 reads TGTGCCAGCAGCCAAGATTGGACATATTATAATTCACCCCTCCACTTT. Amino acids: CASSQDWTYYNSPLHF.

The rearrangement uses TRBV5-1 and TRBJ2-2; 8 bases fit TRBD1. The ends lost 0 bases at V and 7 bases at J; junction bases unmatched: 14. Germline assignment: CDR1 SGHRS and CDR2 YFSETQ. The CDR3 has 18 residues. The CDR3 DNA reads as TGCGCCAGCAGCTTGGTTCAGGGGGCGTTCCTTTCCGGCGGGGAGCTGTTTTTT. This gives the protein CASSLVQGAFLSGGELFF.

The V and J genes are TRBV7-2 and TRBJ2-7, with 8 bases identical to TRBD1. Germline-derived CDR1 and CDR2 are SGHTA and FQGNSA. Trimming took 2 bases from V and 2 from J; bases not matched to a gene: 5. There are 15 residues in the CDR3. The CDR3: CASSLRMTGAYEQYF. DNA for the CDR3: TGTGCCAGCAGCTTAAGGATGACAGGGGCCTACGAGCAGTACTTC.